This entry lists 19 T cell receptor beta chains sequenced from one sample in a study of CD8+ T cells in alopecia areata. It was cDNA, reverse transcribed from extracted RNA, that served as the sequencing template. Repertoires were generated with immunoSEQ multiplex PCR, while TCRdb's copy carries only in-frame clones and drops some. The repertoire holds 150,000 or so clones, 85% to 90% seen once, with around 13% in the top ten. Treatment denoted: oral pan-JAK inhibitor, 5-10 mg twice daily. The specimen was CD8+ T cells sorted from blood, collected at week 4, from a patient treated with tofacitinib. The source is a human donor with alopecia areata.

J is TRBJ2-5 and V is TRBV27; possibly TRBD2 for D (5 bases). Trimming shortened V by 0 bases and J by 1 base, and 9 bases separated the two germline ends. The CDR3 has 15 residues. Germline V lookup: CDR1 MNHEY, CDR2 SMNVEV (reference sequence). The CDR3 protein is CASSLSSGIQETQYF. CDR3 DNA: TGTGCCAGCAGTTTATCGAGCGGTATCCAAGAGACCCAGTACTTC.

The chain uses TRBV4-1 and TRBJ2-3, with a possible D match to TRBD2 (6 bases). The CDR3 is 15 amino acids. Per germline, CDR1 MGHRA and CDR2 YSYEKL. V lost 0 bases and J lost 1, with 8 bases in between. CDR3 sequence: CASSQDRRGTDTQYF. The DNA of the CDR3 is TGCGCCAGCAGCCAAGATAGGAGGGGCACAGATACGCAGTATTTT.

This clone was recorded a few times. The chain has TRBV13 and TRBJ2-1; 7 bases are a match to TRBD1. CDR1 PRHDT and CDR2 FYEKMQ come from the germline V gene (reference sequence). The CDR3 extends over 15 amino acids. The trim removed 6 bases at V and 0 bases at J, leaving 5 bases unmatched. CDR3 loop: CASSSGQSSYNEQFF. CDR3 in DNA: TGTGCCAGCAGTTCGGGACAGAGCTCCTACAATGAGCAGTTCTTC.

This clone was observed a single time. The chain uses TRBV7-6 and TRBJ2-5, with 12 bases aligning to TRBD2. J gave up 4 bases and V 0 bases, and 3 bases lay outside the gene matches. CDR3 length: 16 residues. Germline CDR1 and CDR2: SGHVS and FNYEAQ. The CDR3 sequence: CASSLALGLAGETQYF. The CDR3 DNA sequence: TGTGCCAGCAGCTTAGCGCTGGGACTAGCGGGAGAGACCCAGTACTTC. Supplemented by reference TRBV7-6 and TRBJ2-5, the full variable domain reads GAGVSQSPRYKVTKRGQDVALRCDPISGHVSLYWYRQALGQGPEFLTYFNYEAQQDKSGLPNDRFSAERPEGSISTLTIQRTEQRDSAMYRCASSLALGLAGETQYFGPGTRLLVL.

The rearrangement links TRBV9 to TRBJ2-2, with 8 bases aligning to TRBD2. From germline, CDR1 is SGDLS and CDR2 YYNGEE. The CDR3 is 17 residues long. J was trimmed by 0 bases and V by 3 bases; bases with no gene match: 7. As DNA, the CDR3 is TGTGCCAGCAGCGCCCCTAGCGGGCGTTCGAACACCGGGGAGCTGTTTTTT. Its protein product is CASSAPSGRSNTGELFF.

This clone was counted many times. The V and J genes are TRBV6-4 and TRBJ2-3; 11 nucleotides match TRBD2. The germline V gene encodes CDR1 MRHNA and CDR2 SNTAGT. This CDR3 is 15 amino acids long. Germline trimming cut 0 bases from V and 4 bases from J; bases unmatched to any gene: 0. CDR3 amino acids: CASSDSSGGADTQYF. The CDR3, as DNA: TGTGCCAGCAGTGACTCTAGCGGGGGGGCAGATACGCAGTATTTT.

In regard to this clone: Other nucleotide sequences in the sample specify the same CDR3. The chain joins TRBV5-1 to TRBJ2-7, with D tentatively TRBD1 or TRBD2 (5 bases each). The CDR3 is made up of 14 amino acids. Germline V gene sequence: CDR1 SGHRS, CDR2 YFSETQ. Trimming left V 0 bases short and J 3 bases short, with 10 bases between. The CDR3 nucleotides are TGCGCCAGCAGCTTGGGCCAGGGAGACTACGAGCAGTACTTC. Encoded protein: CASSLGQGDYEQYF.

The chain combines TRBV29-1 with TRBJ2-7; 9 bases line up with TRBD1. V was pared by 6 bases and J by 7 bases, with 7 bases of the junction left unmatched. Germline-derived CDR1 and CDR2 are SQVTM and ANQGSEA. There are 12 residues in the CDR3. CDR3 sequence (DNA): TGCAGCGTGCTACAGGGGGCGCGGGAGCAGTACTTC. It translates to CSVLQGAREQYF.

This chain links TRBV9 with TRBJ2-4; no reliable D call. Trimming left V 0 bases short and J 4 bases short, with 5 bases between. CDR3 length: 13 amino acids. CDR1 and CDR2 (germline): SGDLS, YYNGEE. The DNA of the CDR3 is TGTGCCAGCAGCGTAGACGGTAAAAACATTCAGTACTTC. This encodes CASSVDGKNIQYF.

The CDR3 coding sequence is TGTGCCAGCAGTGAAGCAGGTAGCAATCAGCCCCAGCATTTT. Protein sequence: CASSEAGSNQPQHF. The chain links TRBV6-1 to TRBJ1-5; D is uncertain. V was shortened by 0 bases and J by 0 bases, with 3 bases between the two germline ends. The CDR3 has 14 residues. From germline, CDR1 is MNHNS and CDR2 SASEGT.

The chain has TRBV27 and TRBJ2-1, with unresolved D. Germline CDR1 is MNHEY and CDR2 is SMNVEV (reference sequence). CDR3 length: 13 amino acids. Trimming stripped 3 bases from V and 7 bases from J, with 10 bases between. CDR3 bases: TGTGCCAGCAGTTTGTTGGGAAAAAATGAGCAGTTCTTC. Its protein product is CASSLLGKNEQFF.

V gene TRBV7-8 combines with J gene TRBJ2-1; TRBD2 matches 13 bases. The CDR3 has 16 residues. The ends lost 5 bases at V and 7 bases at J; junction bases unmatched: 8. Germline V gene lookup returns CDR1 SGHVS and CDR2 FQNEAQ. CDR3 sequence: CASSPQLAGGHNEQFF. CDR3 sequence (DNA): TGTGCCAGCAGCCCCCAACTAGCGGGGGGGCATAATGAGCAGTTCTTC.

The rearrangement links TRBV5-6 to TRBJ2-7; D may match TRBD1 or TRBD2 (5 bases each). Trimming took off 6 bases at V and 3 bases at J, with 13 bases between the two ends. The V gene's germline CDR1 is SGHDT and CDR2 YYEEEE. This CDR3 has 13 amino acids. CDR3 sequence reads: CASNWDGIYEQYF. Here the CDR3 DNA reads TGTGCCAGCAACTGGGACGGAATCTACGAGCAGTACTTC.

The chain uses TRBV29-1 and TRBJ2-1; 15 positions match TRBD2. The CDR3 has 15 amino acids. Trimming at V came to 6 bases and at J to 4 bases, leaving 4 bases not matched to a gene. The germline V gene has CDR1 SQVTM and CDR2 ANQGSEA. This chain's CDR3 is CSVRGLAGGYNEQFF. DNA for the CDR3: TGCAGCGTCCGGGGACTAGCGGGAGGATACAATGAGCAGTTCTTC.

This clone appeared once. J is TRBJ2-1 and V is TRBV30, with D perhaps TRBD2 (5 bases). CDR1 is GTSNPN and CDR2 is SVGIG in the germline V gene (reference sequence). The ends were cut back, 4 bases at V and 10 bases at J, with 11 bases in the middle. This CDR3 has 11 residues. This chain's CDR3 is CAWTEGEEQFF. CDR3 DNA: TGTGCCTGGACCGAGGGTGAGGAGCAGTTCTTC.

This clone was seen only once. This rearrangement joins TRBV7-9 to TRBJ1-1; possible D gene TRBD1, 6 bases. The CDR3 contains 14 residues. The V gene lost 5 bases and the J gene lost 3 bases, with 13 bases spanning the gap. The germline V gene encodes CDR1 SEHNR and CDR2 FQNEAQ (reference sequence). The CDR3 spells CASSHGGGDTEAFF. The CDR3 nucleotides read TGTGCCAGCAGCCACGGGGGCGGGGACACTGAAGCTTTCTTT.

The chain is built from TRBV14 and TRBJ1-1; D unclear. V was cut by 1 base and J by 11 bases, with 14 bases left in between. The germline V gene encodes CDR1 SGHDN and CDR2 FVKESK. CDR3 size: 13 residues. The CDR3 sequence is CASSQVIQNGAFF. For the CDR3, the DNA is TGTGCCAGCAGCCAAGTGATCCAAAACGGGGCTTTCTTT.

The CDR3 bases are TGCGCCAGCAGCTCGACTAGCGGGAGCCTTGAGCAGTTCTTC. This translates into CASSSTSGSLEQFF. The gene calls are TRBV10-2 and TRBJ2-1; 12 bases agree with TRBD2. This CDR3 region has 14 residues. With V trimmed by 6 bases and J by 9 bases, 6 bases remained unmatched. Germline V gene sequence: CDR1 WSHSY, CDR2 SAAADI.

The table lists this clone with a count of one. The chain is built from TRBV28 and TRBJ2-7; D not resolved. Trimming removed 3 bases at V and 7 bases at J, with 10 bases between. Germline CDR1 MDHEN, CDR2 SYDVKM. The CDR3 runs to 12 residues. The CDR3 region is CASSFRPREQYF. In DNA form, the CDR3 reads TGTGCCAGCAGTTTTCGTCCGAGGGAGCAGTACTTC.